The clone carrying this T cell receptor (beta chain) was observed a few times. The sample originates from a study of CD8+CD57+ T cells in acquired aplastic anemia. The CDR3 spans 15 residues. Germline CDR1 and CDR2: ENHRY and SYGVKD. Trimming removed 3 bases from V and 2 bases from J, with 14 bases in between. Profiling that covered TCR beta VDJ and CDR3 relied on genomic DNA as its template. TCRdb fed the reads into MiXCR, producing one record per CDR3 protein. The table shows about 400,000 distinct CDR3 sequences, with approximately 70% occurring only once. The TCR was taken from a human donor in good health, serving as a control. The sample was sorted CD4+, CD8+, or CD8+CD57+ T cells (not recorded which) from PBMCs. The J gene is TRBJ2-7, the V gene TRBV10-3; a possible D gene is TRBD1 (6 bases). The CDR3 coding sequence is TGTGCCATCAGTGATCCAGGGACATCGACCTACGAGCAGTACTTC. Translated: CAISDPGTSTYEQYF.